This TCR beta chain derives from a study of cytomegalovirus exposure and HLA in healthy donors. There are 12 residues in the CDR3. Trimming at V came to 3 bases and at J to 6 bases, leaving 0 bases not matched to a gene. Germline assignment: CDR1 SGHRS and CDR2 YFSETQ. The primer mix had 60 Vbeta and 13 Jbeta primers. Assay used: immunoSEQ multiplex PCR; TCRdb lists only in-frame clones, some missing. Among 200,000 to 250,000 clones, over 80% were seen once, and the ten largest hold more than 0.6%. Turning to this clone: What it binds is unknown.

General study findings and limits: A likely sequencing artifact accounted for one observed cluster of highly shared sequence variants. Excluded were some V segments that proved indistinguishable, including TRBV6-2 and TRBV6-3. Later on, a genetic analysis was performed. It linked a missense variant in DCLRE1C with V- and J-gene trimming of TCR beta.

Sequencing was carried out using PBMCs. This chain connects TRBV5-1 to TRBJ2-7; 10 positions match TRBD2. The TCR sequence derives from a boy aged 2 to 10 in good health and CMV-seronegative. Written as DNA, the CDR3 is TGCGCCAGCAGCTGGACTAGCGGCGAGCAGTACTTC. Protein product: CASSWTSGEQYF.